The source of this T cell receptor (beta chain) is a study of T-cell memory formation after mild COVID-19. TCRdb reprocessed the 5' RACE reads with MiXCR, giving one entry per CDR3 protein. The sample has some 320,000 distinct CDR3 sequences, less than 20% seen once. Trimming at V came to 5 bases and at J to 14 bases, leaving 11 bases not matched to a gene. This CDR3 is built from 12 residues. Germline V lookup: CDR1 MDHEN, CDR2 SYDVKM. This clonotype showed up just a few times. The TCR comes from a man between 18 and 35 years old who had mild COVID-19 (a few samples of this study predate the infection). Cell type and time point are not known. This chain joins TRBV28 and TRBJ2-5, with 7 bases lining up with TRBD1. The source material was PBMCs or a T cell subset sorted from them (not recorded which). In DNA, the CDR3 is TGTGCCAGCAGTGTCTCTGGACAGGTCATTTACTTC. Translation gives CASSVSGQVIYF.